This T cell receptor (beta chain) stems from a study of PD-L1 blockade in urothelial cancer. After removal of 6 bases from V and 9 bases from J, the junction contained 26 bases not matched to a gene. This CDR3 has 19 residues. Germline CDR1 reads MNHEY; CDR2 reads SMNVEV (reference sequence). Indicated time point: peripheral blood 6 weeks after treatment start. TCRdb's copy holds only in-frame clones and misses some; the assay was immunoSEQ multiplex PCR. The data hold some 41,000 clones, with around four fifths observed a single time. The sequenced sample was PBMCs, obtained around atezolizumab (anti-PD-L1) treatment. The TCR originated in a man aged 60 to 69 with urothelial cancer. The chain joins TRBV27 to TRBJ2-7, with TRBD2 matching over 10 bases. This CDR3 reads CASSLGGTSGDDRPTMQYF. In nucleotides, the CDR3 is TGTGCCAGCAGCCTAGGAGGAACTAGCGGGGATGACAGACCTACGATGCAGTACTTC.